This T cell receptor beta chain was sequenced for a study of blood T cell repertoires in COVID-19. Study at large: COVID-19 samples from acute and convalescent phases originated in the United States, Italy and Spain.

Participants' own reports of clinical history determined their cohort assignment. TCRdb's table, derived via immunoSEQ multiplex PCR, lists solely in-frame clones and lacks some. The repertoire holds a few hundred thousand clones, with more than 85% as singletons. This receptor was taken from a woman between 25 and 40 years old who had recovered from COVID-19. The sequenced sample was PBMCs or T cells enriched from blood (not recorded which).

The DNA for the CDR3 is TGTGCCAGCAGCGTAGGGGAGAGGGACATTCAGTACTTC. Translating gives CASSVGERDIQYF. The chain employs TRBV9 and TRBJ2-4, with a tentative D call TRBD2 (5 bases). V was pared by 0 bases and J by 8 bases, with 9 bases between. The V gene's germline CDR1 is SGDLS and CDR2 YYNGEE. The CDR3 extends over 13 amino acids.